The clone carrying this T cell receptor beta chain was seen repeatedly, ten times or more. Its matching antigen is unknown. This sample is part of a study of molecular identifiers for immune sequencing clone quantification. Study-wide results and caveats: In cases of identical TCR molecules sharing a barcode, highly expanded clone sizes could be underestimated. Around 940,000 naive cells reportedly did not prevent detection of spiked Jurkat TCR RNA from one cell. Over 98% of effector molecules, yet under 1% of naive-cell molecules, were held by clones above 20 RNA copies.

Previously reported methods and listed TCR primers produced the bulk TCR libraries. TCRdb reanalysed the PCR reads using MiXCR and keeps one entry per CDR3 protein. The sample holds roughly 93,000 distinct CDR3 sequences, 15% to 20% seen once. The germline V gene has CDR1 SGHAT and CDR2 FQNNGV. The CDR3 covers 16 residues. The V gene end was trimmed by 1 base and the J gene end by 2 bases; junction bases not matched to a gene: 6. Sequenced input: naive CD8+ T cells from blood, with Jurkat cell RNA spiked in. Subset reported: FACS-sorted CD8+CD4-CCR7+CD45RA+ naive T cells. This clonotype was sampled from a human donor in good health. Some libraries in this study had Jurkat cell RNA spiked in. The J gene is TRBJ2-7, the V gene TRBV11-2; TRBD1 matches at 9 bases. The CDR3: CASSLVPGQGPYEQYF. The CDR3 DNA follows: TGTGCCAGCAGCTTAGTTCCGGGACAGGGCCCCTACGAGCAGTACTTC.